What follows is one T cell receptor (beta chain) and its context. The data belong to a study of lymphopenia after photon versus proton radiotherapy. The CDR3 sequence is 13 residues long. The ends lost 5 bases at V and 8 bases at J; junction bases unmatched: 5. Germline CDR1 SEHNR, CDR2 FQNEAQ (reference sequence). Sequenced by immunoSEQ multiplex PCR; TCRdb stores in-frame clones only, minus some. This sample yields approximately 6,000 clones, of which roughly 90% are seen a single time; 11% belongs to the top ten. J is TRBJ2-1 and V is TRBV7-9, with TRBD2 matching over 8 bases. This sample comprised peripheral blood, obtained from a patient treated with photon-based radiotherapy. This receptor was identified in a man aged 60 to 75 with cholangiocarcinoma. The CDR3 bases are TGTGCCAGCAGCACCGGGACTAGTGATGAGCAGTTCTTC. Protein: CASSTGTSDEQFF.